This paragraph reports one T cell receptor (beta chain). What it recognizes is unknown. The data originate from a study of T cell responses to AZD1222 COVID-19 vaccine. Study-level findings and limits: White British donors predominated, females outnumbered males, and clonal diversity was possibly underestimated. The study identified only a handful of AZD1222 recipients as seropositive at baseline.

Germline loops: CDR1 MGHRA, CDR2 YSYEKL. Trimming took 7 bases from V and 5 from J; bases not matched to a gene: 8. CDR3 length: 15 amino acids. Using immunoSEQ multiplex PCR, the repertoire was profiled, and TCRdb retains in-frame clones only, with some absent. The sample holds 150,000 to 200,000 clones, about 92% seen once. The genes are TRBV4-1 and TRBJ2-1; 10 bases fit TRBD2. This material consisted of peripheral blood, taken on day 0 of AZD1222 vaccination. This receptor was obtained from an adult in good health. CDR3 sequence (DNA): TGCGCCAGCAATAGCGGGGGGCCATTTGACAATGAGCAGTTCTTC. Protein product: CASNSGGPFDNEQFF.